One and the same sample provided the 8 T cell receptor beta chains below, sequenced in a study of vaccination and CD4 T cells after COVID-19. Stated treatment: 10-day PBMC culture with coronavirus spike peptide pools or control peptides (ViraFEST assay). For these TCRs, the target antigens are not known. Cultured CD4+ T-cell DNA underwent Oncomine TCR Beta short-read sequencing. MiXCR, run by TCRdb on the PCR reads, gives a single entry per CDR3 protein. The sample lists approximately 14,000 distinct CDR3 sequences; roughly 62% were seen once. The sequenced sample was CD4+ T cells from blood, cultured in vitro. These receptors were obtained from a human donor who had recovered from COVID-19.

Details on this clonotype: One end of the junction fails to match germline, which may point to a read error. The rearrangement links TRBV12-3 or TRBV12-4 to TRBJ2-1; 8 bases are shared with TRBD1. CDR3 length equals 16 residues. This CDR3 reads CASRLGQGGSYNEQFF. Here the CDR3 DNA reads TGTGCCAGCAGATTAGGACAGGGAGGCTCCTACAATGAGCAGTTCTTC.

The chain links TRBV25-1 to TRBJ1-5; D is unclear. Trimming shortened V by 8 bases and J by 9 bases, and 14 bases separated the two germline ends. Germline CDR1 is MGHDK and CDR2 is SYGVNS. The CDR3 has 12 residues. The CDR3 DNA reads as TGTGCCAGCGGCGCGGACGTGCCGCCCCAGCATTTT. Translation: CASGADVPPQHF.

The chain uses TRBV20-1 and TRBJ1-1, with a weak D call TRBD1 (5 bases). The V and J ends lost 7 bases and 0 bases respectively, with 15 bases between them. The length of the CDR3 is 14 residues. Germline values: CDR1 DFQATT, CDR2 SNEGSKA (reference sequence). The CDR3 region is CSGAREGLNTEAFF. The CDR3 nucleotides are TGCAGTGGTGCCAGGGAGGGCTTGAACACTGAAGCTTTCTTT.

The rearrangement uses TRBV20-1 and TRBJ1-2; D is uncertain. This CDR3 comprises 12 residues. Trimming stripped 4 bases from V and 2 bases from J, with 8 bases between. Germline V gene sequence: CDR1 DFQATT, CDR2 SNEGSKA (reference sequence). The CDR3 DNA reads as TGCAGTGCTACGGACCCCAACTATGGCTACACCTTC. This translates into CSATDPNYGYTF.

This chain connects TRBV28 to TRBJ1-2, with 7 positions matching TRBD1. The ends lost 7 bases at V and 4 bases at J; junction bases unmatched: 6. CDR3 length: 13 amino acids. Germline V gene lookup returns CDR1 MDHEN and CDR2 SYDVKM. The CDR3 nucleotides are TGTGCCAGCACCTCGGGACAGTCCTATGGCTACACCTTC. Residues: CASTSGQSYGYTF.

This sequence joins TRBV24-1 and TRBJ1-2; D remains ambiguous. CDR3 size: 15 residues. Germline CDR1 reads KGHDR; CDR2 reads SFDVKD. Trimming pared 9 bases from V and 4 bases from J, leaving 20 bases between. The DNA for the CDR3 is TGTGCCACCGCGAACGGCCCCTCAGCACCCTATGGCTACACCTTC. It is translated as CATANGPSAPYGYTF.

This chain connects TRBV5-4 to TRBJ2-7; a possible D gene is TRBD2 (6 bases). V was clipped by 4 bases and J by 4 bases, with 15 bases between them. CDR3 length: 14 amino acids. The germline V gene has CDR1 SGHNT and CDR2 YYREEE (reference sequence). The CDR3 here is CASSPRGVGYEQYF. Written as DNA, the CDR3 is TGTGCCAGCAGCCCCCGCGGGGTTGGGTACGAGCAGTACTTC.

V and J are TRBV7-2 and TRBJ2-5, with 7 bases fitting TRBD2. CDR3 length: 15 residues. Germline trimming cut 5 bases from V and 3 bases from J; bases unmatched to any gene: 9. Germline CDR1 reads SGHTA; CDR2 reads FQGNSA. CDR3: CASSLGLDWKETQYF. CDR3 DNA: TGTGCCAGCAGCCTCGGACTAGATTGGAAAGAGACCCAGTACTTC.